A few counts support the clone carrying this T cell receptor (beta chain). Its antigen is undetermined. Expressed TCRB transcripts were sequenced after all isolated RNA was converted to cDNA. Only in-frame clones appear in the TCRdb table, and some are missing; sequencing was by immunoSEQ multiplex PCR. The table records over 200,000 clones, approximately 11% of them present only once. Sorting based on CD45RO/CCR7/CD25/CD127/CD95/CD27 separated CD4+ naive, central memory, regulatory and stem cell-like memory cells. The record originates from a study of beta chain features in type 1 diabetes. Study as a whole: Sorted cells examined across all samples numbered 100 million to 140 million. Study outcomes and limitations: Among patients with Type 1 diabetes, TCRB CDR3s were moderately but significantly shorter in every one of the four CD4+ subsets. Healthy donors had naive, central memory and Treg TCRB repertoires that appeared less similar than those seen among patients.

V was shortened by 3 bases and J by 6 bases, with 8 bases between the two germline ends. The length of the CDR3 is 12 residues. The germline V gene encodes CDR1 MDHEN and CDR2 SYDVKM. The sample consisted of naive CD4+ T cells from blood. The chain links TRBV28 to TRBJ1-2; D not certain. This receptor was identified in a man aged 30 to 39 with type 1 diabetes. The CDR3 bases are TGTGCCAGCAGTTTTTTCGGGAATGGCTACACCTTC. Translation: CASSFFGNGYTF.